The entry below gives a single TCR beta chain sequence along with its context. This clonotype has at least ten counts. It lacks a known antigen. Base-call qualities are not available, and no considerably larger clone is one nucleotide away. This entry is derived from a study of T cells in Graves' hyperthyroidism and ophthalmopathy (dated 2019 in TCRdb). Broadly, across the study: Peripheral blood was sampled at the time of initial diagnosis, prior to any treatment. The 75 to 100 discovery patients were randomly split 7:3 into training and test sets. In addition, the study compared T-cell repertoires in thyroid tissue and in blood from roughly 6 Graves' hyperthyroidism patients. Prospective prediction of ophthalmopathy was tested in an independent validation cohort of 18 to 20 hyperthyroidism patients and 17 patients who later progressed to ophthalmopathy. According to the paper, TCR Vbeta CDR3 sequencing was carried out on over 130 peripheral blood samples, which came from 40 to 45 ophthalmopathy, 75 to 80 hyperthyroidism and roughly 17 progressor patients. Once sampling was done, hyperthyroidism patients were given methimazole at a starting dose of 30 mg daily, whereas ophthalmopathy patients were given high-dose intravenous methylprednisolone. TCR V-J signatures able to tell the groups apart were searched for in a discovery cohort of approximately 95 patients, of whom over 40 had Graves' ophthalmopathy and 57 had stable Graves' hyperthyroidism. Study-level results and caveats: Blood samples also contained most of the expanded thyroid clonotypes (frequency above 0.001), which suggests that blood repertoires may reflect thyroid immune responses. In cross-validation, a model built on a 13 V-J signature told ophthalmopathy apart from stable hyperthyroidism with approximately 91% sensitivity and 81% to 82% specificity, and in testing the same model reached 80%/75%. In validation, the model predicted progression to ophthalmopathy a median of about 6 months before onset, with approximately 71% sensitivity and 72.22% specificity. No statistical method was used to set the sample size in advance, and investigators knew the group allocation.

Deletion took 0 bases off V and 2 bases off J, with a span of 14 bases between the germline ends. CDR1 MNHEY and CDR2 SVGAGI are derived from the germline V gene. Reading from cysteine to phenylalanine, the CDR3 counts 16 amino acids. The entry retains the CDR3 DNA only, 48 bases that are in frame from base 1. Graves' hyperthyroidism was defined as stable when no progression to ophthalmopathy occurred over 18 months of follow-up. Hyperthyroidism patients were aged 18 to 65 years and newly diagnosed, with disease duration of less than 2 months. Patients with uncontrolled infections, other autoimmune diseases, pregnancy or lactation were excluded. Diagnoses relied on clinical symptoms, serum thyroxine and TRAb, thyroid ultrasound and orbital computed tomography. Ficoll-Paque density gradient centrifugation was used to isolate PBMCs from around 10 ml of fresh peripheral blood. Total RNA was extracted with Trizol reagent, and quality was checked on an Agilent 2100 Bioanalyzer.

The TCR beta CDR3 regions were amplified from the RNA transcripts. For the first round of RT-PCR on the TCR CDR3, the HTBI primer set was used together with the Qiagen OneStep RT-PCR kit. A second multiplex PCR round built the libraries, followed by size selection and purification. Sequencing of the libraries was done on an Illumina HiSeq2000 using paired-end 100 bp reads. As for the original processing: Raw data were processed with SOAPnuke, discarding reads with adapters, uncalled bases, mean Phred below 15, or no exact constant-primer or identifier match. COPE v1.2.5 was used to merge high-quality paired reads, and clonotypes were defined as unique nucleotide sequences. MiTCR v1.1 was used to align clonotypes to the IMGT TRBV, TRBD and TRBJ reference segments. The analysis included only V-J combinations with a frequency above 0.0001, which together covered 99% to 99.2% of the repertoires. A TCS score was defined as the ratio between F50 (clonal expansion) and ExV (chaos), using BLOSUM62-based TCRdist between CDR3 peptides within each V-J. Welch's t-statistics and random forest reduced 500 to 550 V-J features to 10 to 15, which were used in a naive Bayes classifier (R e1071). The public sequencing data were trimmed at Q25 with fastp and processed into clonotypes with MiXCR by TCRdb, which kept only in-frame beta chains. Rows matching on CDR3 protein sequence are summarized as one entry with the most common DNA and genes. TCRdb's processing, not the study's, gives the V and J calls here. A total of under 400,000 distinct CDR3 sequences appear in this sample, approximately 15% of them only once. Jointly, the top ten make up approximately 10% of the sample.

The clonotype comes from an older woman with Graves' hyperthyroidism. Sequenced: blood. The chain couples TRBV6-5 to TRBJ2-7; the D gene is perhaps TRBD1, on 5 matching bases. The nucleotide sequence reads TGTGCCAGCAGTTACTCGATTTGGGGCGGTACCTACGAGCAGTACTTC. This encodes CASSYSIWGGTYEQYF.